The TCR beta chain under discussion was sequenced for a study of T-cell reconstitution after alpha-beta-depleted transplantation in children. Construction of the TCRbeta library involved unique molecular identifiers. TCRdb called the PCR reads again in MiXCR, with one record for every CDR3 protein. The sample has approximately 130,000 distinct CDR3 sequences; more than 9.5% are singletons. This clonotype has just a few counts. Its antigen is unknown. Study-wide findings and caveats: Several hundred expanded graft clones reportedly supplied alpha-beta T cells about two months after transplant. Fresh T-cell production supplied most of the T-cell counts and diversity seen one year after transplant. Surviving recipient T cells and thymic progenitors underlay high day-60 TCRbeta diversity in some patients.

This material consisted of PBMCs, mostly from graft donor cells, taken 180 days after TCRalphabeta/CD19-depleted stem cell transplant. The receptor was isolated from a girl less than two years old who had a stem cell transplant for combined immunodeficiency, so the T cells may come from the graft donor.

The CDR3 loop is CASSLFKTMGTEAFF. The CDR3 DNA is TGTGCCAGCAGCTTGTTCAAGACTATGGGGACTGAAGCTTTCTTT. The chain carries TRBV7-9 and TRBJ1-1; D remains unclear. The germline gives CDR1 SEHNR, CDR2 FQNEAQ (reference sequence). Trimming cost V 3 bases and J 5 bases, with 16 bases left between them. This CDR3 is built from 15 residues. Together with reference TRBV7-9 and TRBJ1-1, the CDR3 gives the full variable domain: DTGVSQNPRHKITKRGQNVTFRCDPISEHNRLYWYRQTLGQGPEFLTYFQNEAQLEKSRLLSDRFSAERPKGSFSTLEIQRTEQGDSAMYLCASSLFKTMGTEAFFGQGTRLTVV.